The 19 T cell receptor beta chains reported below all come from one sample, sequenced in a study of cytomegalovirus exposure and HLA in healthy donors. The PCR employed 60 Vbeta primers together with 13 Jbeta primers. Sequencing used immunoSEQ multiplex PCR; TCRdb keeps in-frame clones, though not all of them. The repertoire has about 140,000 clones, roughly 73% of them found once; the top ten carry about 1.7%. Sample: PBMCs. The source is a female donor in good health and CMV-seronegative.

The chain joins TRBV7-2 to TRBJ2-1; TRBD2 agrees at 7 bases. The trim removed 5 bases at V and 0 bases at J, leaving 10 bases unmatched. The CDR3 loop spans 17 amino acids. Looked up from germline, CDR1 is SGHTA and CDR2 is FQGNSA. CDR3 sequence: CASSAKTSSSSYNEQFF. CDR3 in DNA: TGTGCCAGCAGCGCTAAGACTAGCTCCAGCTCCTACAATGAGCAGTTCTTC.

The J gene is TRBJ1-1, the V gene TRBV5-4; D perhaps matches TRBD1 (5 bases). From germline, CDR1 is SGHNT and CDR2 YYREEE (reference sequence). Trimming removed 4 bases at V and 8 bases at J, with 12 bases between. This CDR3 contains 12 residues. The CDR3 sequence is CASSPSGGEAFF. In nucleotides, the CDR3 is TGTGCCAGCAGCCCGTCCGGGGGGGAAGCTTTCTTT.

The chain carries TRBV5-6 and TRBJ2-5; D call uncertain. The last part of the DNA fits TRBJ2-7 better; the J call may be wrong. The CDR3 covers 12 residues. In germline, CDR1 is SGHDT, CDR2 YYEEEE. CDR3 amino acids: CASSPRNYEQYF. Written as DNA, the CDR3 is TGTGCCAGCAGCCCGAGAAACTACGAGCAGTACTTC.

The genes are TRBV2 and TRBJ1-2, with 7 bases that match TRBD1. J gave up 8 bases and V 6 bases, and 9 bases lay outside the gene matches. The CDR3 has 13 residues. The germline CDR1 and CDR2 sequences are SNHLY and FYNNEI. As DNA, the CDR3 is TGTGCCAGCAGGACGCAGGGGGATCAGGGCTACACCTTC. Residues: CASRTQGDQGYTF. The full variable domain, with the rest looked up from reference TRBV2 and TRBJ1-2, is EPEVTQTPSHQVTQMGQEVILRCVPISNHLYFYWYRQILGQKVEFLVSFYNNEISEKSEIFDDQFSVERPDGSNFTLKIRSTKLEDSAMYFCASRTQGDQGYTFGSGTRLTVV.

The chain carries TRBV9 and TRBJ2-7; D call uncertain. The ends were cut back, 7 bases at V and 0 bases at J, with 11 bases in the middle. Per germline, CDR1 SGDLS and CDR2 YYNGEE. This CDR3 has 13 residues. The CDR3 here is CASRDWYSYEQYF. DNA of the CDR3: TGTGCCAGCCGCGACTGGTACTCCTACGAGCAGTACTTC.

The chain links TRBV7-3 to TRBJ2-7, with TRBD2 matching over 9 bases. The V gene end was trimmed by 1 base and the J gene end by 4 bases; junction bases not matched to a gene: 5. Germline values: CDR1 SGHTA, CDR2 FQGTGA. CDR3 length: 15 amino acids. CDR3 region: CASSLRASGDYEQYF. The CDR3 DNA is TGTGCCAGCAGCTTAAGGGCTAGCGGGGATTACGAGCAGTACTTC.

This chain links TRBV12-2 with TRBJ1-2; the listed D gene, TRBD1, was not tested against the DNA. TRBV12-2 is a pseudogene locus. The CDR3 runs 15 residues. CDR3 coding DNA: TGTGCAAGTCGCCACCTCTTACGGCCAGGGGATGGCTACACCTTC. Its translation: CASRHLLRPGDGYTF.

The rearrangement joins TRBV5-1 to TRBJ2-3; 15 bases line up with TRBD2. The V gene's germline CDR1 is SGHRS and CDR2 YFSETQ. The V and J ends lost 5 bases and 1 base, in that order; junction bases with no gene match: 5. The length of the CDR3 is 17 residues. Written as DNA, the CDR3 is TGCGCCAGCAGTTCCGGGACTAGCGGGGGGCGCACAGATACGCAGTATTTT. Protein: CASSSGTSGGRTDTQYF.

The V call is TRBV9, the J call TRBJ1-2; D remains unclear. Germline CDR1 is SGDLS and CDR2 is YYNGEE. CDR3 length equals 16 residues. The V and J ends lost 2 bases and 14 bases respectively, with 28 bases between them. In nucleotides, the CDR3 is TGTGCCAGCAGCGTCCTCCGGGATGGGGTCCCCGCACCGGGAACCTTC. Residues: CASSVLRDGVPAPGTF.

The rearrangement joins TRBV7-8 to TRBJ2-6; 7 bases match TRBD1. Germline assignment: CDR1 SGHVS and CDR2 FQNEAQ. J gave up 1 base and V 6 bases, and 3 bases lay outside the gene matches. The length of the CDR3 is 15 residues. CDR3 sequence (DNA): TGTGCCAGCAGTTGGGACAGTTCTGGGGCCAACGTCCTGACTTTC. Amino acids: CASSWDSSGANVLTF.

The genes are TRBV5-1 and TRBJ1-2, with TRBD1 as a possible D gene (5 bases). CDR1 and CDR2 from the germline V gene are SGHRS and YFSETQ. This CDR3 is built from 13 residues. The V end lost 2 bases, the J end lost 2 bases, and 7 bases lay between the germline ends. The CDR3 region is CASSFRQNYGYTF. The CDR3, as DNA: TGCGCCAGCAGCTTTCGACAGAACTATGGCTACACCTTC.

About this clone: The sample holds other DNA sequences that translate to the same CDR3. This chain connects TRBV11-3 to TRBJ1-1; D might be TRBD1 (5 bases). CDR1 and CDR2 (germline): SGHNT, YENEEA. The CDR3 totals 14 residues. V was trimmed by 2 bases and J by 5 bases, leaving 12 bases between them. The CDR3, as DNA: TGTGCCAGCAGCTTAAGGGGTGGTGGGACTGAAGCTTTCTTT. It codes for CASSLRGGGTEAFF.

The chain is built from TRBV9 and TRBJ2-2; 7 bases fit TRBD1. The CDR3 is made up of 13 amino acids. Germline V gene lookup returns CDR1 SGDLS and CDR2 YYNGEE. Germline trimming cut 4 bases from V and 8 bases from J; bases unmatched to any gene: 5. The DNA of the CDR3 is TGTGCCAGCAGCATACAGGGGAGAGGGGAGCTGTTTTTT. Protein: CASSIQGRGELFF.

The chain couples TRBV27 to TRBJ2-7; D may be TRBD1 (6 bases). The ends were cut back, 1 base at V and 5 bases at J, with 9 bases in the middle. From germline, CDR1 is MNHEY and CDR2 SMNVEV (reference sequence). The CDR3 is made up of 13 amino acids. The CDR3 DNA reads TGTGCCAGCAGTTTATACGCAGGGGACGAGCAGTACTTC. This sequence encodes CASSLYAGDEQYF.

V and J are TRBV6-6 and TRBJ1-6, with TRBD1 as a possible D gene (6 bases). The CDR3 runs 16 residues. Germline V gene lookup returns CDR1 MNHNY and CDR2 SVGAGI (reference sequence). The V gene lost 7 bases and the J gene lost 8 bases, with 21 bases spanning the gap. CDR3 nucleotides: TGTGCCAGCATCACCCCACAGGGAGCTCGGGATTCACCCCTCCACTTT. Its translation: CASITPQGARDSPLHF.

The V and J genes are TRBV27 and TRBJ2-5; 7 bases map to TRBD2. CDR3 length: 14 residues. The V segment lost 6 bases and the J segment 2 bases; nucleotides outside the gene matches: 6. The germline CDR1 and CDR2 sequences are MNHEY and SMNVEV (reference sequence). The chain's CDR3 is CASRDSGVQETQYF. DNA of the CDR3: TGTGCCAGCAGAGACAGCGGGGTGCAAGAGACCCAGTACTTC.

V usage is TRBV6-5 and J usage is TRBJ2-7; TRBD2 might be the D (5 bases). The V end lost 5 bases, the J end lost 2 bases, and 13 bases lay between the germline ends. Germline CDR1 MNHEY, CDR2 SVGAGI. The CDR3 length is 14 residues. CDR3 region: CASSPFEGAYEQYF. Written as DNA, the CDR3 is TGTGCCAGCAGTCCATTCGAGGGTGCCTACGAGCAGTACTTC.

V usage is TRBV29-1 and J usage is TRBJ2-7; TRBD2 is a possible D gene (5 bases). Germline loops: CDR1 SQVTM, CDR2 ANQGSEA. V lost 7 bases and J 3 bases, leaving 13 bases between the germline ends. CDR3 length equals 12 residues. CDR3 nucleotides: TGCAGCGGCCTACTAGGAAGCTACGAGCAGTACTTC. This sequence encodes CSGLLGSYEQYF.

The genes are TRBV19 and TRBJ2-7, with 8 positions matching TRBD2. The ends lost 3 bases at V and 1 base at J; junction bases unmatched: 5. The CDR3 covers 15 residues. In germline, CDR1 is LNHDA, CDR2 SQIVND (reference sequence). The DNA for the CDR3 is TGTGCCAGTAGTATCGTGGCGGGAGGATCCTACGAGCAGTACTTC. Encoded protein: CASSIVAGGSYEQYF.